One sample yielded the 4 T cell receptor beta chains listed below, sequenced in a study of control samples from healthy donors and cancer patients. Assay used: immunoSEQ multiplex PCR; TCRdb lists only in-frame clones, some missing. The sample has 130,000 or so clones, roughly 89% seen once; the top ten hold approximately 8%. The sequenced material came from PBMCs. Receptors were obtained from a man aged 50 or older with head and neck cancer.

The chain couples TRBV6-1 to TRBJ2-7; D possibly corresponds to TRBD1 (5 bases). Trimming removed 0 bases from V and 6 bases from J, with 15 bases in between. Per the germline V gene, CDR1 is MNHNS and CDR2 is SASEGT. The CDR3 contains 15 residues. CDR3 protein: CASSEATGSLREQYF. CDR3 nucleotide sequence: TGTGCCAGCAGTGAAGCTACAGGTTCCCTACGCGAGCAGTACTTC.

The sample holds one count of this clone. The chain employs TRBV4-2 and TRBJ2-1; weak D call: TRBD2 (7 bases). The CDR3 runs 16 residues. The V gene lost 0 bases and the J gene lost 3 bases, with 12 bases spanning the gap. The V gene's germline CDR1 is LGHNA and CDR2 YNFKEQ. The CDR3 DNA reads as TGTGCCAGCAGCCAAGATGGAGGGGGGGGCTACAATGAGCAGTTCTTC. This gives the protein CASSQDGGGGYNEQFF.

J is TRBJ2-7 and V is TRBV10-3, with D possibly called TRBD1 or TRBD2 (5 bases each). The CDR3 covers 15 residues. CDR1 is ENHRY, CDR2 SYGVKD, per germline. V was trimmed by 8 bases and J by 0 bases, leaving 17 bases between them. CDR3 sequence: CAISAGTESSYEQYF. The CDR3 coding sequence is TGTGCCATCTCGGCCGGGACGGAGAGCTCCTACGAGCAGTACTTC.

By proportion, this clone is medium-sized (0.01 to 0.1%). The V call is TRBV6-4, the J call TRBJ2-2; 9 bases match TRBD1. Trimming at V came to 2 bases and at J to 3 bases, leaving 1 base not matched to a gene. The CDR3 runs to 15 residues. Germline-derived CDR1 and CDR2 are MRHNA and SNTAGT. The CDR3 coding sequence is TGTGCCAGCAGTGACAGGACAGGGGACACCGGGGAGCTGTTTTTT. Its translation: CASSDRTGDTGELFF.